This entry lists 21 T cell receptor beta chains sequenced from one sample in a study of regulatory T cells in long-lasting Graves disease. Stated time point: newly diagnosed GD, antithyroid drugs for less than 3 months. Making the TCR library involved RNA that had been extracted from PBMCs. CDR3-region Arm-PCR and iRepertoire HTBI primers produced the TCR beta libraries. TCRdb called the multiplex PCR reads again in MiXCR, with one record for every CDR3 protein. The data contain hundreds of thousands of distinct CDR3 sequences, approximately 16% of them seen just once; the ten biggest clones take up less than 35%. This sample was shared with a second study, whose subject was T cells in Graves' hyperthyroidism and ophthalmopathy.

This specimen consisted of peripheral blood mononuclear cells (PBMCs), obtained at new diagnosis, from a patient treated with antithyroid drugs. These receptors were collected from a man between 40 and 49 years old with Graves disease.

Details on this clonotype: A much larger clone differs from this one at a single base, so this may be a read error. The rearrangement uses TRBV2 and TRBJ1-2; 8 bases align to TRBD1. This CDR3 is built from 11 residues. CDR1 SNHLY and CDR2 FYNNEI come from the germline V gene. The CDR3 nucleotides are TGTGCCGGCAGTAAGGGACAGGTCTACACCTTC. It is translated as CAGSKGQVYTF.

This clonotype was detected a few times. V is TRBV6-2 or TRBV6-3 and J is TRBJ2-3; tentatively, D is TRBD1 or TRBD2 (5 bases each). The germline V and J ends were trimmed by 5 bases and 5 bases, with 20 bases remaining between them. The germline V gene has CDR1 MNHEY and CDR2 SVGEGT. The CDR3 runs 16 residues. The CDR3 region is CASSEFGTAGLDTQYF. DNA of the CDR3: TGTGCCAGCAGTGAATTTGGGACGGCTGGACTAGATACGCAGTATTTT.

The CDR3 region has the DNA TGTGCCAGCTCCCGCGGGACAGGGGGTCACTCCTACGAGCAGTTCTTC. Its protein product is CASSRGTGGHSYEQFF. The J gene is TRBJ2-1, the V gene TRBV18; TRBD1 matches at 11 bases. In germline, CDR1 is KGHSH, CDR2 LQKENI. V lost 6 bases to trimming and J lost 10 bases; unmatched junction nucleotides: 14. The CDR3 is 16 amino acids.

This clonotype was picked up many times. This sequence joins TRBV7-9 and TRBJ1-4; 12 bases match TRBD1. This CDR3 comprises 18 residues. The ends lost 3 bases at V and 0 bases at J; junction bases unmatched: 5. Germline V lookup: CDR1 SEHNR, CDR2 FQNEAQ (reference sequence). As DNA, the CDR3 is TGTGCCAGCAGCTTGGGACAGGGGGCGCTTACAACTAATGAAAAACTGTTTTTT. This translates into CASSLGQGALTTNEKLFF.

A word on this clonotype: A much more abundant neighbour one base away suggests this may be a read error. The J gene is TRBJ2-5, the V gene TRBV15; possible D gene TRBD2, 5 bases. The CDR3 has 17 residues. Germline lookup yields CDR1 LNHNV and CDR2 YYDKDF (reference sequence). Trimming took 5 bases from V and 7 from J, leaving 26 bases between them. For the CDR3, the DNA is TGTGCCACCAGCTCACCCACTGGCCTAGCAGCGCGAGGGACCCAGTACTTC. Translation gives CATSSPTGLAARGTQYF.

This clonotype was counted a single time. A much larger clone is a single base away; this may be a read error. V is TRBV6-1 and J is TRBJ2-7; tentatively, D is TRBD2 (6 bases). CDR3 length: 13 residues. V was clipped by 6 bases and J by 7 bases, with 16 bases between them. In germline, CDR1 is MNHNS, CDR2 SASEGT. CDR3 in amino acids: CASRRLGHNEQYF. The DNA of the CDR3 is TGTGCCAGCAGACGACTAGGGCACAATGAGCAGTACTTC.

This chain connects TRBV19 to TRBJ1-5; TRBD1 matches 7 bases. The germline V gene has CDR1 LNHDA and CDR2 SQIVND (reference sequence). The J segment lost 1 base and the V segment lost 5 bases, leaving 8 bases of the junction unmatched. This CDR3 has 16 amino acids. The CDR3: CASSWGGQLSNQPQHF. Here the CDR3 DNA reads TGTGCCAGTAGTTGGGGGGGACAGTTGAGCAATCAGCCCCAGCATTTT.

The chain uses TRBV4-3 and TRBJ1-1, with D hard to call. V lost 0 bases, J lost 8 bases, and 16 bases lay in between. This CDR3 has 15 residues. Germline CDR1 and CDR2: LGHNA and YSLEER. CDR3 nucleotide sequence: TGCGCCAGCAGCCAAGATCCGCTGGGTCTATCCGAAGCTTTCTTT. This gives the protein CASSQDPLGLSEAFF.

V is TRBV7-9 and J is TRBJ1-5; TRBD1 is a possible D gene (6 bases). The ends were cut back, 1 base at V and 6 bases at J, with 7 bases in the middle. The CDR3 is 13 amino acids. The germline gives CDR1 SEHNR, CDR2 FQNEAQ (reference sequence). The CDR3 bases are TGTGCCAGCAGCTTAGGACAGGCTCAGCCCCAGCATTTT. Residues: CASSLGQAQPQHF.

The sample holds many counts of this clonotype. The chain links TRBV10-3 to TRBJ1-1; D unresolved. V was pared by 6 bases and J by 1 base, with 9 bases between. The germline V gene has CDR1 ENHRY and CDR2 SYGVKD. This CDR3 contains 13 residues. The CDR3 nucleotides are TGTGCCATCAGGACCCAGGAGAACACTGAAGCTTTCTTT. Its protein is CAIRTQENTEAFF.

This clonotype was seen repeatedly, ten times or more. This rearrangement joins TRBV5-1 to TRBJ1-6; D not resolved. The germline V gene encodes CDR1 SGHRS and CDR2 YFSETQ. There are 14 residues in the CDR3. With 0 bases removed from V and 7 bases from J, the gap between germline ends came to 8 bases. The CDR3 loop is CASSLDRANSPLHF. The CDR3 nucleotides read TGCGCCAGCAGCTTGGACCGGGCAAATTCACCCCTCCACTTT.

The rearrangement joins TRBV30 to TRBJ1-3; TRBD1 aligns across 8 bases. V lost 2 bases, J lost 8 bases, and 2 bases stayed unmatched. Germline V gives CDR1 GTSNPN, CDR2 SVGIG (reference sequence). The CDR3 is 12 residues long. CDR3 region: CAWSPGQDTIYF. The CDR3, as DNA: TGTGCCTGGAGTCCGGGACAGGACACCATATATTTT.

This chain joins TRBV27 and TRBJ2-4, with D maybe TRBD1 (5 bases). The V end was cut by 3 bases, the J end by 0 bases, with 12 bases between. The CDR3 loop spans 16 amino acids. CDR1 is MNHEY, CDR2 SMNVEV, per germline (reference sequence). The CDR3 sequence is CASSFQGLIAKNIQYF. The CDR3 region has the DNA TGTGCCAGCAGTTTTCAGGGATTGATAGCCAAAAACATTCAGTACTTC.

This clonotype occurred a few times. The chain carries TRBV9 and TRBJ2-7; D could derive from TRBD1 or TRBD2 (6 bases each). CDR1 and CDR2 from the germline V gene are SGDLS and YYNGEE. The CDR3 has 14 amino acids. Between the trimmed V and J ends, which lost 3 bases and 9 bases, there was a span of 19 bases. This CDR3 reads CASSGDPGAGVQYF. The CDR3 DNA follows: TGTGCCAGCAGCGGAGACCCGGGGGCCGGTGTGCAGTACTTC.

This clonotype was seen a handful of times. The chain joins TRBV19 to TRBJ1-5; D ambiguous. Trimming removed 1 base from V and 3 bases from J, with 7 bases in between. This CDR3 is 14 amino acids long. Per the germline V gene, CDR1 is LNHDA and CDR2 is SQIVND (reference sequence). CDR3 nucleotide sequence: TGTGCCAGTAGTATAGTAGTCGTCAATCAGCCCCAGCATTTT. This sequence encodes CASSIVVVNQPQHF.

Ten or more counts support this clonotype. The rearrangement uses TRBV20-1 and TRBJ2-5, with no clear D. The V end lost 3 bases, the J end lost 5 bases, and 16 bases lay between the germline ends. The CDR3 sequence is 14 residues long. The germline gives CDR1 DFQATT, CDR2 SNEGSKA (reference sequence). The CDR3, as DNA: TGCAGTGCTAGCCGATGGCGGCAGATGGAGACCCAGTACTTC. Translation: CSASRWRQMETQYF.

This clonotype has a handful of counts. CDR3 coding DNA: TGTGCCAGTAGTCTCCGACAGGGGCGCGACTTCTGGAGCAATCAGCCCCAGCATTTT. Translation: CASSLRQGRDFWSNQPQHF. The chain links TRBV19 to TRBJ1-5; 8 positions match TRBD1. Germline V gene data show CDR1 as LNHDA and CDR2 as SQIVND (reference sequence). The CDR3 runs to 19 residues. V lost 5 bases and J lost 1; bases outside the gene matches: 16.

Ten or more counts support this clonotype. CDR3 DNA sequence: TGTGCCAGCAGCCAGGGTTACGAGCAGTACTTC. As protein: CASSQGYEQYF. The rearrangement joins TRBV3-1 to TRBJ2-7; D gene uncertain. This CDR3 has 11 residues. Deletions cut 3 bases from V and 4 bases from J, with 4 bases between. CDR1 is LGHDT and CDR2 is YNNKEL in the germline V gene (reference sequence).

This clonotype was seen at least ten times. The chain employs TRBV24-1 and TRBJ2-3; 7 nucleotides match TRBD2. The germline V gene encodes CDR1 KGHDR and CDR2 SFDVKD. V trimming: 0 bases; J trimming: 2 bases; junction bases outside the gene matches: 4. CDR3 length: 16 residues. The CDR3: CATSDLKRGHTDTQYF. CDR3 coding DNA: TGTGCCACCAGTGATTTGAAGCGGGGCCACACAGATACGCAGTATTTT.

This clonotype was recorded at least ten times. The chain combines TRBV28 with TRBJ2-5; 11 bases fit TRBD1. V was clipped by 5 bases and J by 7 bases; unmatched bases: 6. This CDR3 spans 14 amino acids. CDR1 is MDHEN, CDR2 SYDVKM, per germline. The chain's CDR3 is CASSPRTGGLTQYF. In DNA form, the CDR3 reads TGTGCCAGCAGTCCACGGACAGGGGGCCTGACCCAGTACTTC.

This clonotype was counted many times. CDR3 DNA: TGCAGTGCTAGAGATGCCCTAGATAGCGGGGGGGCTTACAATGAGCAGTTCTTC. Protein sequence: CSARDALDSGGAYNEQFF. The V gene is TRBV20-1, the J gene TRBJ2-1, with TRBD2 matching 11 bases. Germline assignment: CDR1 DFQATT and CDR2 SNEGSKA (reference sequence). V lost 0 bases and J lost 4; bases outside the gene matches: 11. This CDR3 contains 18 residues.